This T cell receptor (beta chain) appears in the sequencing data of a study of STAT5B mutations in CD4+ large granular lymphocyte leukemia. This CDR3 is 14 amino acids long. Germline lookup yields CDR1 MDHEN and CDR2 SYDVKM. V trimming: 5 bases; J trimming: 8 bases; junction bases outside the gene matches: 4. TCRdb's copy holds only in-frame clones and misses some; the assay was immunoSEQ multiplex PCR. The data contain tens of thousands of clones, roughly 85% of them singletons. As regards this clone: Antigen: not known.

Whole-study results and caveats: Roughly a quarter of private leukemic clonotypes occurred rarely in other patients' non-leukemic repertoires.

This sequence originates from a human donor in good health. Sequencing input: CD4+ T cells from blood buffy coats. This sequence joins TRBV28 and TRBJ1-5, with 12 nucleotides matching TRBD1. CDR3 DNA sequence: TGTGCCAGCAGTCCGGGACAGGGGGCTAAGCCCCAGCATTTT. It translates to CASSPGQGAKPQHF.